One sample yielded the 32 T cell receptor beta chains listed below, sequenced in a study of regulatory T cells in long-lasting Graves disease. Construction of the TCR beta libraries employed iRepertoire HTBI primers in conjunction with Arm-PCR of CDR3 regions. A single record per CDR3 protein comes from TCRdb applying MiXCR to the multiplex PCR reads. The profile shows 200,000 to 250,000 distinct CDR3 sequences, about 19% of them singletons. Time point meaning: newly diagnosed GD, antithyroid drugs for less than 3 months. The TCR library was made from RNA extracted from PBMCs. The sequenced sample was peripheral blood mononuclear cells (PBMCs), obtained at new diagnosis, from a patient treated with antithyroid drugs. All receptors come from a female donor with Graves disease.

The chain carries TRBV7-2 and TRBJ1-1; D is unclear. Germline CDR1 reads SGHTA; CDR2 reads FQGNSA. The CDR3 is 14 residues long. V was cut by 1 base and J by 4 bases, with 10 bases left in between. The CDR3: CASSLGGWLTEAFF. CDR3 sequence (DNA): TGTGCCAGCAGCTTAGGGGGATGGCTCACTGAAGCTTTCTTT.

This clonotype was seen repeatedly, ten times or more. The chain is built from TRBV5-1 and TRBJ2-3, with TRBD2 as a possible D gene (6 bases). This CDR3 has 16 residues. Trimming left V 4 bases short and J 0 bases short, with 15 bases between. Looked up from germline, CDR1 is SGHRS and CDR2 is YFSETQ. CDR3 nucleotides: TGCGCCAGCAGCGCCCTGGGTGGGGGGAGCACAGATACGCAGTATTTT. It is translated as CASSALGGGSTDTQYF.

This clonotype showed up many times. In DNA, the CDR3 is TGTGCCAGCAGTTTAGGGTGGGGGGAGGAGGAGACCCAGTACTTC. Protein product: CASSLGWGEEETQYF. The gene calls are TRBV12-3 or TRBV12-4 and TRBJ2-5, with D possibly being TRBD2 (6 bases). The V gene lost 1 base and the J gene lost 5 bases, with 14 bases spanning the gap. The CDR3 runs 15 residues.

This clonotype was observed at least ten times. CDR3 loop: CASSGGTGPKNIQYF. Here the CDR3 DNA reads TGTGCCAGCAGCGGAGGAACCGGTCCCAAAAACATTCAGTACTTC. J is TRBJ2-4 and V is TRBV6-2 or TRBV6-3; tentatively, D is TRBD2 (5 bases). Deletions cut 6 bases from V and 2 bases from J, with 14 bases between. This CDR3 spans 15 amino acids. The germline gives CDR1 MNHEY, CDR2 SVGEGT.

The chain has TRBV19 and TRBJ1-1, with D possibly being TRBD1 (5 bases). Germline lookup yields CDR1 LNHDA and CDR2 SQIVND (reference sequence). The ends were cut back, 4 bases at V and 1 base at J, with 10 bases in the middle. The CDR3 is 14 residues long. The CDR3 nucleotides read TGTGCCAGTAGTAAGGAGAGGGGGAACACTGAAGCTTTCTTT. Protein sequence: CASSKERGNTEAFF.

The rearrangement uses TRBV10-3 and TRBJ2-2; a possible D gene is TRBD1 (6 bases). This CDR3 is 17 amino acids long. CDR1 is ENHRY and CDR2 is SYGVKD in the germline V gene. Trimming removed 3 bases at V and 0 bases at J, with 14 bases between. CDR3: CAISDWDNAPNTGELFF. The CDR3 DNA reads as TGTGCCATCAGTGATTGGGACAACGCACCGAACACCGGGGAGCTGTTTTTT.

There are many counts of this clonotype. V is TRBV29-1 and J is TRBJ1-1; D is unresolved. The V gene lost 4 bases and the J gene lost 0 bases, with 9 bases spanning the gap. In germline, CDR1 is SQVTM, CDR2 ANQGSEA. This CDR3 region has 13 residues. This CDR3 reads CSVVPAMNTEAFF. The CDR3 coding sequence is TGCAGCGTTGTTCCGGCTATGAACACTGAAGCTTTCTTT.

This clonotype was seen a few times. The chain links TRBV5-1 to TRBJ1-3; D gene ambiguous. Germline V gives CDR1 SGHRS, CDR2 YFSETQ. V was shortened by 0 bases and J by 0 bases, with 10 bases between the two germline ends. The CDR3 has 16 residues. The CDR3 is CASSLAVQVSGNTIYF. CDR3 in DNA: TGCGCCAGCAGCTTGGCCGTTCAGGTCTCTGGAAACACCATATATTTT.

This clonotype was detected many times. The chain's CDR3 is CASSRRSWTVNYEQYF. In DNA, the CDR3 is TGTGCCAGTAGTCGACGGAGCTGGACAGTCAACTACGAGCAGTACTTC. The gene calls are TRBV19 and TRBJ2-7; a weak D match, TRBD1 (6 bases). The CDR3 length is 16 residues. Trimming took 5 bases from V and 3 from J, leaving 20 bases between them. Looked up from germline, CDR1 is LNHDA and CDR2 is SQIVND (reference sequence).

In this sample, this clonotype turned up many times. V is TRBV29-1 and J is TRBJ1-2, with D possibly being TRBD1 (5 bases). CDR3 length: 13 amino acids. Trimming left V 6 bases short and J 4 bases short, with 15 bases between. The germline V gene encodes CDR1 SQVTM and CDR2 ANQGSEA. The DNA of the CDR3 is TGCAGCGTCATCACCGGGACGGGCTATGGCTACACCTTC. Residues: CSVITGTGYGYTF.

As regards this clonotype: A much larger clone lies a single base off, so this may be a read error. This rearrangement joins TRBV7-2 to TRBJ2-7; 11 bases agree with TRBD1. The CDR3 runs to 15 residues. Germline CDR1 is SGHTA and CDR2 is FQGNSA. V lost 0 bases, J lost 2 bases, and 0 bases stayed unmatched. CDR3 sequence: CASSLAGQGAYEQYF. DNA of the CDR3: TGTGCCAGCAGCTTAGCGGGACAGGGGGCCTACGAGCAGTACTTC.

This clonotype has a count of ten or more. The chain uses TRBV3-1 and TRBJ2-1; D might be TRBD2 (6 bases). This CDR3 contains 16 residues. The V gene lost 0 bases and the J gene lost 7 bases, with 16 bases spanning the gap. Germline V gives CDR1 LGHDT, CDR2 YNNKEL (reference sequence). CDR3 residues: CASSQEMTSGRNEQFF. Written as DNA, the CDR3 is TGTGCCAGCAGCCAAGAAATGACGTCAGGGAGGAATGAGCAGTTCTTC.

This clonotype has at least ten counts. The chain has TRBV29-1 and TRBJ2-7; 10 positions match TRBD2. V lost 4 bases and J lost 8; bases outside the gene matches: 17. The germline gives CDR1 SQVTM, CDR2 ANQGSEA. The CDR3 length is 16 residues. The CDR3, as DNA: TGCAGCGTTGGTGAACTAGCGGGACTATGGGGTACGAAGCAGTACTTC. Translated: CSVGELAGLWGTKQYF.

The chain combines TRBV5-8 with TRBJ1-1; no firm D call. The CDR3 contains 13 residues. Deletions cut 4 bases from V and 1 base from J, with 8 bases between. The germline V gene encodes CDR1 SGHTS and CDR2 YDEGEE. The CDR3 loop reads CASSLLKNTEAFF. The CDR3, as DNA: TGTGCCAGCAGCCTCTTAAAGAACACTGAAGCTTTCTTT.

With respect to this clonotype: A single base separates this from a much larger clone, so it may be a read error. V and J are TRBV10-3 and TRBJ1-6; D is ambiguous. Germline V CDR1 and CDR2: ENHRY, SYGVKD. Trimming left V 5 bases short and J 8 bases short, with 10 bases between. The CDR3 runs to 13 residues. The CDR3 DNA follows: TGTGCCATCAGTTACGGCGTTCATTCACCCCTCCACTTT. Protein: CAISYGVHSPLHF.

This clonotype came up many times. The chain couples TRBV20-1 to TRBJ2-4; D is uncertain. There are 13 residues in the CDR3. The germline gives CDR1 DFQATT, CDR2 SNEGSKA (reference sequence). Deletions cut 1 base from V and 5 bases from J, with 9 bases between. The CDR3: CSARATAQNIQYF. The CDR3 region has the DNA TGCAGTGCTAGAGCAACGGCCCAAAACATTCAGTACTTC.

Ten or more counts support this clonotype. The rearrangement uses TRBV20-1 and TRBJ1-6; D is unclear. Deletions cut 6 bases from V and 7 bases from J, with 10 bases between. The length of the CDR3 is 12 residues. CDR1 is DFQATT and CDR2 is SNEGSKA in the germline V gene (reference sequence). The CDR3: CSARSMNSPLHF. The DNA of the CDR3 is TGCAGTGCCCGGTCGATGAATTCACCCCTCCACTTT.

V gene TRBV20-1 combines with J gene TRBJ2-6, with 7 bases matching TRBD2. Germline V CDR1 and CDR2: DFQATT, SNEGSKA (reference sequence). The CDR3 is 18 residues long. V shed 3 bases, J shed 0 bases, and the junction held 11 bases outside the gene matches. The CDR3 is CSARPLVGGSSGANVLTF. As DNA, the CDR3 is TGCAGTGCTAGGCCCCTCGTGGGCGGGAGCTCTGGGGCCAACGTCCTGACTTTC.

This clonotype was seen repeatedly, ten times or more. In DNA, the CDR3 is TGTGCCAGCAGTTTATCGGGACAGACAGCTTTCTTT. This translates into CASSLSGQTAFF. The chain couples TRBV12-3 or TRBV12-4 to TRBJ1-1; 7 bases are shared with TRBD1. The J segment lost 10 bases and the V segment lost 2 bases, leaving 4 bases of the junction unmatched. The CDR3 extends over 12 amino acids.

J is TRBJ2-3 and V is TRBV7-2; 10 bases align to TRBD2. CDR1 is SGHTA and CDR2 is FQGNSA in the germline V gene. J lost 0 bases, V lost 4 bases, and 10 bases had no gene match. The length of the CDR3 is 18 residues. CDR3 DNA sequence: TGTGCCAGCAGCTCCCTGCCGCTAGCGGGAGAGAGCACAGATACGCAGTATTTT. Protein sequence: CASSSLPLAGESTDTQYF.

This chain connects TRBV5-4 to TRBJ2-4; tentative D call: TRBD2 (5 bases). CDR1 SGHNT and CDR2 YYREEE come from the germline V gene (reference sequence). Between the trimmed V and J ends, which lost 2 bases and 8 bases, there was a span of 11 bases. CDR3 length equals 13 residues. This CDR3 reads CASSFDPRDIQYF. DNA for the CDR3: TGTGCCAGCAGCTTCGATCCGAGGGACATTCAGTACTTC.

On this clonotype: Lacking the conserved final phenylalanine or tryptophan, this CDR3 likely reflects a read error. The CDR3 bases are TGTGCCAGCAGTAGCACTACAGGGGTCTATGGCTACACCCTC. Its translation is CASSSTTGVYGYTL. The chain recombines TRBV12-3 or TRBV12-4 with TRBJ1-2; the match to TRBD1 covers 7 bases. V lost 5 bases and J lost 4; bases outside the gene matches: 7. This CDR3 has 14 amino acids.

This clonotype was detected ten times or more. This rearrangement joins TRBV20-1 to TRBJ1-5; perhaps TRBD1 as D (6 bases). V was shortened by 1 base and J by 5 bases, with 21 bases between the two germline ends. CDR3 size: 17 residues. CDR1 DFQATT and CDR2 SNEGSKA come from the germline V gene (reference sequence). In nucleotides, the CDR3 is TGCAGTGCTAGAGTTCCGACCCTGACAGGCCCGCATCAGCCCCAGCATTTT. It specifies CSARVPTLTGPHQPQHF.

This chain links TRBV7-9 with TRBJ1-3; D not certain. Looked up from germline, CDR1 is SEHNR and CDR2 is FQNEAQ (reference sequence). The CDR3 length is 18 residues. Trimming cost V 4 bases and J 0 bases, with 19 bases left between them. The CDR3 is CASSSGQWTLRSGNTIYF. CDR3 nucleotide sequence: TGTGCCAGCAGCTCGGGCCAATGGACTCTCCGCTCTGGAAACACCATATATTTT.

Many counts were recorded for this clonotype. The CDR3, as DNA: TGTGCCAGCAGCCCATACAGAGAATGGATAGCCAAAAACATTCAGTACTTC. Translated, it gives CASSPYREWIAKNIQYF. The chain joins TRBV12-3 or TRBV12-4 to TRBJ2-4; D unresolved. This CDR3 is built from 17 residues. Between the trimmed V and J ends, which lost 6 bases and 0 bases, there was a span of 18 bases.

This clonotype was counted ten times or more. This chain uses TRBV7-2 with TRBJ2-5, with D tentatively TRBD1 or TRBD2 (6 bases each). Trimming cost V 0 bases and J 5 bases, with 16 bases left between them. This CDR3 has 16 amino acids. Germline V lookup: CDR1 SGHTA, CDR2 FQGNSA. The CDR3 nucleotides are TGTGCCAGCAGCTTAGCGGGAGGACAGACTGGGGAGACCCAGTACTTC. Its protein is CASSLAGGQTGETQYF.

This clonotype has ten or more counts. CDR3 amino acids: CASSQATLDRGLNTGELFF. The DNA of the CDR3 is TGTGCCAGCAGCCAAGCCACCTTGGACAGGGGCCTTAACACCGGGGAGCTGTTTTTT. V and J are TRBV3-1 and TRBJ2-2; TRBD1 agrees at 9 bases. The V gene end was trimmed by 1 base and the J gene end by 2 bases; junction bases not matched to a gene: 11. CDR1 is LGHDT, CDR2 YNNKEL, per germline (reference sequence). The CDR3 spans 19 residues. The full variable domain, with the rest looked up from reference TRBV3-1 and TRBJ2-2, is DTAVSQTPKYLVTQMGNDKSIKCEQNLGHDTMYWYKQDSKKFLKIMFSYNNKELIINETVPNRFSPKSPDKAHLNLHINSLELGDSAVYFCASSQATLDRGLNTGELFFGEGSRLTVL.

In regard to this clonotype: This is likely an artifact of a read error, given a far larger clone one base away. The chain has TRBV11-3 and TRBJ1-2; D remains ambiguous. This CDR3 contains 13 residues. Germline V gene lookup returns CDR1 SGHNT and CDR2 YENEEA. CDR3 amino acids: CASSLVPGDGYAF. The CDR3 nucleotides are TGTGCCAGCAGCTTAGTTCCCGGGGATGGCTACGCCTTC. Complete variable domain (other parts from reference TRBV11-3 and TRBJ1-2): EAGVVQSPRYKIIEKKQPVAFWCNPISGHNTLYWYLQNLGQGPELLIRYENEEAVDDSQLPKDRFSAERLKGVDSTLKIQPAELGDSAVYLCASSLVPGDGYAFGSGTRLTVV.

Many counts were recorded for this clonotype. The V and J genes are TRBV2 and TRBJ2-7; no definite D call. V was clipped by 8 bases and J by 3 bases, with 11 bases between them. CDR1 and CDR2 from the germline V gene are SNHLY and FYNNEI. The CDR3 runs 12 residues. In nucleotides, the CDR3 is TGTGCCAGCTCAGACTCAGACTACGAGCAGTACTTC. Protein sequence: CASSDSDYEQYF.

In this sample, this clonotype turned up many times. The J gene is TRBJ2-3, the V gene TRBV9; perhaps TRBD2 as D (6 bases). V was trimmed by 4 bases and J by 13 bases, leaving 22 bases between them. This CDR3 is 14 amino acids long. Germline loops: CDR1 SGDLS, CDR2 YYNGEE. CDR3 nucleotides: TGTGCCAGCAGCCCCTTGGCTAGCGAGTCGGCGGAGTATTTT. This codes for CASSPLASESAEYF. Full variable domain (outside the CDR3, taken from reference TRBV9 and TRBJ2-3): DSGVTQTPKHLITATGQRVTLRCSPRSGDLSVYWYQQSLDQGLQFLIQYYNGEERAKGNILERFSAQQFPDLHSELNLSSLELGDSALYFCASSPLASESAEYFGPGTRLTVL.

As for this clonotype: This probably arose from a read error, given a far larger clone one base away. The gene calls are TRBV5-1 and TRBJ2-3; 8 nucleotides line up with TRBD2. CDR3 length: 15 amino acids. Germline V gives CDR1 SGHRS, CDR2 YFSETQ. The chain's CDR3 is CASRIRGGSADTQYF. The DNA for the CDR3 is TGTGCCAGCAGAATCCGGGGGGGGTCAGCAGATACGCAGTATTTT.

This clonotype was counted between two and nine times. The V gene is TRBV20-1, the J gene TRBJ2-5; D gene uncertain. This CDR3 contains 14 residues. The germline V gene encodes CDR1 DFQATT and CDR2 SNEGSKA (reference sequence). The germline V and J ends were trimmed by 0 bases and 5 bases, with 13 bases remaining between them. This CDR3 reads CSARDSPTGETQYF. The CDR3 region has the DNA TGCAGTGCTAGAGATTCACCGACCGGGGAGACCCAGTACTTC.